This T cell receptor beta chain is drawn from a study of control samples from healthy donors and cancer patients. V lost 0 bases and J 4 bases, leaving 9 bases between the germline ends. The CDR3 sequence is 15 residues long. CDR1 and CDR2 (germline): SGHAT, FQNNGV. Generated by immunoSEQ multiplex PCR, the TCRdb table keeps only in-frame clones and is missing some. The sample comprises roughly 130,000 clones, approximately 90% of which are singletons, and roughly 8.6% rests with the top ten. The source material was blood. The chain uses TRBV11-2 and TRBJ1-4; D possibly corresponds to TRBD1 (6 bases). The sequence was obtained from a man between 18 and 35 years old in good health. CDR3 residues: CASSLEGARNEKLFF. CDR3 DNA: TGTGCCAGCAGCTTAGAGGGGGCTCGTAATGAAAAACTGTTTTTT.